A selection of T cell receptor beta chains follows, all from one sample in a study of control samples from healthy donors and cancer patients. Measured with immunoSEQ multiplex PCR; TCRdb has only the in-frame clones, and not every one. The sample carries tens of thousands of clones, approximately 87% recorded once. The sequencing input was PBMCs. These TCRs come from a woman aged 60-75 years with lung cancer. Each CDR3 is given with its conserved first and last residue. A D gene is named only where the DNA matches it firmly. Size values are once, few and many counts, or a class for expanded clones, and some rows have none.

size: NA; V: TRBV5-5; D: NA; J: TRBJ1-5; DNA: TGTGCCAGCAGCTTGGAGGTGGGGGGGCAGCCCCAGCATTTT; CDR3: CASSLEVGGQPQHF
size: NA; V: TRBV6-6; D: TRBD1; J: TRBJ1-2; DNA: TGTGCCAGCAGTTTCGGGACAGGGAGGGCGACGTCCGGCTACACCTTC; CDR3: CASSFGTGRATSGYTF
size: NA; V: TRBV5-1; D: TRBD1; J: TRBJ2-7; DNA: TGCGCCAGCAGCTTCCCGGACAGGGACGAGCAGTACTTC; CDR3: CASSFPDRDEQYF
size: NA; V: TRBV9; D: NA; J: TRBJ1-3; DNA: TGTGCCAGCAGCGTAGAATGGAAAAGGGGCTTGGAAAACACCATATATTTT; CDR3: CASSVEWKRGLENTIYF
size: NA; V: TRBV25-1; D: NA; J: TRBJ1-3; DNA: TGTGCCAGCAATGAATATCAGGTCTCTGGAAACACCATATATTTT; CDR3: CASNEYQVSGNTIYF
size: NA; V: TRBV9; D: NA; J: TRBJ2-5; DNA: TGTGCCAGCAGCCCAGGGGGGCGGGGGGCCCAAGAGACCCAGTACTTC; CDR3: CASSPGGRGAQETQYF
size: NA; V: TRBV18; D: TRBD1; J: TRBJ1-1; DNA: TGTGCCAGCTCACGGGACAGAATGAACACTGAAGCTTTCTTT; CDR3: CASSRDRMNTEAFF
size: NA; V: TRBV14; D: NA; J: TRBJ2-1; DNA: TGTGCCAGCAGCCCCAGACAGACCTACAATGAGCAGTTCTTC; CDR3: CASSPRQTYNEQFF
size: NA; V: TRBV6-1; D: TRBD2; J: TRBJ2-3; DNA: TGTGCCAGCAGTGAGGGACTAGCGGGAGGGCTTAGCACAGATACGCAGTATTTT; CDR3: CASSEGLAGGLSTDTQYF
size: once; V: TRBV7-3; D: NA; J: TRBJ1-2; DNA: TGTGCCAGCAGCCCGGGGGGGGGCTATGGCTACACCTTC; CDR3: CASSPGGGYGYTF
size: NA; V: TRBV2; D: NA; J: TRBJ2-7; DNA: TGTGCCAGCAGTGAACTACTCCCACCTTACGAGCAGTACTTC; CDR3: CASSELLPPYEQYF
size: NA; V: TRBV3-1/TRBV3-2; D: NA; J: TRBJ2-3; DNA: TGTGCCAGCAGCCATAGTGGGGCGAGCACAGATACGCAGTATTTT; CDR3: CASSHSGASTDTQYF
size: NA; V: TRBV18; D: NA; J: TRBJ2-3; DNA: TGTGCCAGCTCACCTGATAGACTTTCCACAGATACGCAGTATTTT; CDR3: CASSPDRLSTDTQYF
size: NA; V: TRBV7-8; D: NA; J: TRBJ2-7; DNA: TGTGCCAGCAGCCCCCCGGGTTCCTACGAGCAGTACTTC; CDR3: CASSPPGSYEQYF
size: NA; V: TRBV6-5; D: TRBD1; J: TRBJ1-2; DNA: TGTGCCAGCAGTAAACCGGGACAGGGTAACTATGGCTACACCTTC; CDR3: CASSKPGQGNYGYTF
size: NA; V: TRBV20-1; D: TRBD1; J: TRBJ1-2; DNA: TGCAGTGCTAGTTTGGACAGGGGGCGAAGAGGCTACACCTTC; CDR3: CSASLDRGRRGYTF
size: NA; V: TRBV19; D: NA; J: TRBJ2-3; DNA: TGTGCCAGTAGTGAGGGGCGAGGCACAGATACGCAGTATTTT; CDR3: CASSEGRGTDTQYF
size: NA; V: TRBV9; D: NA; J: TRBJ2-7; DNA: TGTGCCAGCAGCGTAGGCGGTATTAGCTACGAGCAGTACTTC; CDR3: CASSVGGISYEQYF
size: NA; V: TRBV7-9; D: NA; J: TRBJ1-3; DNA: TGTGCCAGCAGCCTGAGCTTCTCTGGAAACACCATATATTTT; CDR3: CASSLSFSGNTIYF
size: NA; V: TRBV5-1; D: TRBD2; J: TRBJ2-1; DNA: TGCGCCAGCAGCCGGACTAGCGGAGCCTACAATGAGCAGTTCTTC; CDR3: CASSRTSGAYNEQFF
size: NA; V: TRBV27; D: NA; J: TRBJ1-6; DNA: TGTGCCAGCAGTTTAAAATCCCATTCCTATAATTCACCCCTCCACTTT; CDR3: CASSLKSHSYNSPLHF
size: NA; V: TRBV18; D: TRBD1; J: TRBJ2-7; DNA: TGTGCCAGCTCACCGGGACAGGCTCCCGAGCAGTACTTC; CDR3: CASSPGQAPEQYF
size: NA; V: TRBV7-8; D: NA; J: TRBJ2-7; DNA: TGTGCCAGCAGCCCCGGAGATTACGAGCAGTACTTC; CDR3: CASSPGDYEQYF
size: NA; V: TRBV27; D: NA; J: TRBJ2-7; DNA: TGTGCCAGCAGTTCCCCATACGAGCAGTACTTC; CDR3: CASSSPYEQYF